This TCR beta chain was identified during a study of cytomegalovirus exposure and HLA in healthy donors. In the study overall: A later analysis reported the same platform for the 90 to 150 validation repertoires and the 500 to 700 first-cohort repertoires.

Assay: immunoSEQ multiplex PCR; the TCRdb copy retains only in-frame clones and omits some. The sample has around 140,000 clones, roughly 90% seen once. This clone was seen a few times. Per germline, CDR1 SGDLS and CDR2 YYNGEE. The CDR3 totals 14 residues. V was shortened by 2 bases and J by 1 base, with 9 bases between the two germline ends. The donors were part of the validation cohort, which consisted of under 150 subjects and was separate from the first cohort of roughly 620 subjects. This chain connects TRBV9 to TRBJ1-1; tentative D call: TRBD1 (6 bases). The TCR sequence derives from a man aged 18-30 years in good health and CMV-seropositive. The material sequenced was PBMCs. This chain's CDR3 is CASSVRTENTEAFF. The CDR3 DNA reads TGTGCCAGCAGCGTTAGGACAGAGAACACTGAAGCTTTCTTT.